This section outlines one TCR beta chain sequence together with its context. Its specificity is unknown. This sample stems from a study of PD-L1 blockade in urothelial cancer. As for the study in general: Bladder-origin urothelial cancer in males described twenty-five of the 29 patients. Analysis of the blood was performed 3 weeks (second dose) and 6 weeks after treatment start.

Study outcomes and limitations: In blood sampled pretreatment, TCR clonality below the median predicted better survival.

Noted time point: pretreatment peripheral blood. The repertoire was sequenced with immunoSEQ multiplex PCR; TCRdb's copy has only in-frame clones and lacks some. The sample holds 85,000 to 100,000 clones; around nine tenths are singletons and the top ten take roughly 2%. This receptor was obtained from a man in his sixties with urothelial cancer. The sample consisted of PBMCs, taken around atezolizumab (anti-PD-L1) treatment.

Written as DNA, the CDR3 is TGTGCCAGTAGTATAGTCGGCGGGAACTATGGCTACACCTTC. Protein product: CASSIVGGNYGYTF. The rearrangement uses TRBV19 and TRBJ1-2; no reliable D call. Deletions cut 1 base from V and 2 bases from J, with 8 bases between. The germline V gene has CDR1 LNHDA and CDR2 SQIVND (reference sequence). This CDR3 spans 14 amino acids.